This entry features one T cell receptor beta chain sequence. The data were taken from a study of T-cell memory formation after mild COVID-19. Looking at the study overall: Among the donors, TCR clusters were largely specific to each donor.

Germline V gene data show CDR1 as SGHTA and CDR2 as FQGNSA. The CDR3 contains 14 residues. V was pared by 2 bases and J by 7 bases, with 12 bases between. Constant-segment primers and 5'RACE yielded cDNA libraries for TCR alpha and TCR beta, each carrying sample barcodes and UMIs. TCRdb analysed the 5' RACE reads with MiXCR anew, one entry per CDR3 protein. Of roughly 250,000 distinct CDR3 sequences in the sample, about 17% were seen once. The chain recombines TRBV7-2 with TRBJ1-5; the D gene is possibly TRBD1 (5 bases). This clonotype originated in a man aged 18 to 29 who had mild COVID-19 (a few samples of this study predate the infection). Cell type and time point are not known. Sequencing input: PBMCs or a T cell subset sorted from them (not recorded which). Here the CDR3 DNA reads TGTGCCAGCAGCTTAATGCAGGGAGGCCAGCCCCAGCATTTT. It is translated as CASSLMQGGQPQHF.